This TCR beta chain was documented in a study of blood T cell repertoires in COVID-19. Study-wide context: COVID-19 samples, acute and convalescent, were from the United States, Italy and Spain. T cells, B-cell-depleted T cells, or PBMCs provided the cDNA or gDNA that served as material.

The V gene lost 6 bases and the J gene lost 5 bases, with 19 bases spanning the gap. The CDR3 sequence is 14 residues long. Germline V CDR1 and CDR2: SQVTM, ANQGSEA. Study processing details: Quantification of nucleated cells was approximated via reference gene primer amplification. Repertoires were generated with immunoSEQ multiplex PCR, while TCRdb's copy carries only in-frame clones and drops some. From that table come the V and J calls and clone size; the DNA was used to work out D and trimming. The sample yields around 16,000 clones, approximately 85% seen once. The receptor comes from a man aged 65 to 85 in a cohort sampled during active COVID-19. Source material: peripheral blood. The rearrangement links TRBV29-1 to TRBJ2-5; D may be TRBD2 (6 bases). The CDR3 bases are TGCAGCGTACCCCCCGGAGGGACTGGGGAGACCCAGTACTTC. Its translation: CSVPPGGTGETQYF.